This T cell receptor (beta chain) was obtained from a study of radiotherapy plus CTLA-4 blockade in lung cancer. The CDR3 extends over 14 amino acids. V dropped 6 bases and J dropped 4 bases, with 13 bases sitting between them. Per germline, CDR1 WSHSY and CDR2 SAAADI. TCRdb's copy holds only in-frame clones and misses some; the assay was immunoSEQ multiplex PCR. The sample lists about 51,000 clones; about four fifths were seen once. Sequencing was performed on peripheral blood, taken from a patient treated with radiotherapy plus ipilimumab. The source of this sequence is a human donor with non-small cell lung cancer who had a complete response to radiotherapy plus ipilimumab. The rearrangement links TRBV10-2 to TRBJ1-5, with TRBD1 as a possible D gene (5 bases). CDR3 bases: TGCGCCAGCAGCATATCCGGGACTAATCAGCCCCAGCATTTT. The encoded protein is CASSISGTNQPQHF.